This TCR beta chain came from a study of CXCR3-negative and CXCR3-positive naive CD8 T cells. The CDR3 has 15 residues. From germline, CDR1 is MDHEN and CDR2 SYDVKM. TRB cDNA was prepared as libraries by UMI-labeled 5' RACE. With the 5' RACE reads reprocessed, TCRdb shows one record per CDR3 protein and no DNA. The ten most abundant clones cover roughly 2.8% of a sample with 20,000 to 30,000 distinct CDR3 sequences. This rearrangement joins TRBV28 to TRBJ2-1; TCRdb calls TRBD1, which cannot be checked without DNA. The receptor was isolated from a human donor in good health. Some clones in this sample may be carry-over from other donors' samples. Sample: naive CXCR3- CD8+ T cells from blood. Subset meaning: CD45RO-CCR7+CD27+CD95- naive CD8+ T cells lacking CXCR3 (TNR3-). CDR3 sequence: CASSPAPEGMNEQFF.